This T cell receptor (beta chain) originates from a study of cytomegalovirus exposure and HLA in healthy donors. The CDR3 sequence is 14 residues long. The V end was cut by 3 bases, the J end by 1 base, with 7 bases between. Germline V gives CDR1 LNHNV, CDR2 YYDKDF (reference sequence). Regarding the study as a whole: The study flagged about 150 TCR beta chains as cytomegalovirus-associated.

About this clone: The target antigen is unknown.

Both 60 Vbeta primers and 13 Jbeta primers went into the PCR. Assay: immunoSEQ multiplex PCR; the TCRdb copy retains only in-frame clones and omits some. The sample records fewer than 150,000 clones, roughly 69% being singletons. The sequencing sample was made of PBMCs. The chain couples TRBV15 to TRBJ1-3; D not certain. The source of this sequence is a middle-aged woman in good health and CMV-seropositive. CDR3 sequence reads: CATSSVESGNTIYF. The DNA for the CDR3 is TGTGCCACCAGCAGCGTGGAGTCTGGAAACACCATATATTTT.